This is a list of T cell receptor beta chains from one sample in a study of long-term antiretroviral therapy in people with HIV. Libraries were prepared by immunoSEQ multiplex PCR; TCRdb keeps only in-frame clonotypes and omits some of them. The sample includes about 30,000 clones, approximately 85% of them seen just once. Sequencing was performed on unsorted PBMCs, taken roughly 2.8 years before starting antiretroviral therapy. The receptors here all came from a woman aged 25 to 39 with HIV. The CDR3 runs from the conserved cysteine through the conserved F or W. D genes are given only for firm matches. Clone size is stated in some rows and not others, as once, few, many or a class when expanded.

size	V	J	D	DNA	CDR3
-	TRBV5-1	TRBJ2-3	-	TGCGCCAGCAGCATAGCAGCCACGGGCACAGATACGCAGTATTTT	CASSIAATGTDTQYF
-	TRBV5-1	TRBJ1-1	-	TGCGCCAGCAGCTTGGACGGTATGAACACTGAAGCTTTCTTT	CASSLDGMNTEAFF
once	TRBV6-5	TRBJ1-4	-	TGTGCCAGCAGCCCCCGGGGAAATGAAAAACTGTTTTTT	CASSPRGNEKLFF
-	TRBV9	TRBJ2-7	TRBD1	TGTGCCAGCAGCGTTAAAGGACAGGGGATCCACGAGCAGTACTTC	CASSVKGQGIHEQYF
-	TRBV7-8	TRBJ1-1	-	TGTGCCAGCAGCTTCGACCGAGCTCCGAACACTGAAGCTTTCTTT	CASSFDRAPNTEAFF
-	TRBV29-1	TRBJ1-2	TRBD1	TGCAGCGTTGAAGAGCTACAGGGGTGGGATGGCTACACCTTC	CSVEELQGWDGYTF
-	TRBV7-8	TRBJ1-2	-	TGTGCCAGCAGCTTAGGTCGGGGCTATGGCTACACCTTC	CASSLGRGYGYTF
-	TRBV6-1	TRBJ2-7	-	TGTGCCAGCACCGTGGGGCTTGGAGGATCCTACGAGCAGTACTTC	CASTVGLGGSYEQYF
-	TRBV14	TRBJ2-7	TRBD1	TGTGCCAGCAGCCAAGAAGCCGGGACAGCCTACGAGCAGTACTTC	CASSQEAGTAYEQYF
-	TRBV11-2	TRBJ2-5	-	TGTGCCAGCAGCTTATACGGGGGGCCGCGAGAGACCCAGTACTTC	CASSLYGGPRETQYF
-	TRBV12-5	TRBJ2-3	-	TGTGCTAGCCTAGCTGGGAGAACCACAGATACGCAGTATTTT	CASLAGRTTDTQYF
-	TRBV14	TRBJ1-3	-	TGTGCCAGCAGCCAAGTATTAGGCAGAACCTCTGGAAACACCATATATTTT	CASSQVLGRTSGNTIYF
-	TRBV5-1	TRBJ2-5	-	TGCGCCAGCTTCAGGGAGCAAGAGACCCAGTACTTC	CASFREQETQYF
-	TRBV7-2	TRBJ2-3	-	TGTGCCAGCAGCTTACAGGCGTTGAGCCCAGCAGGCACAGATACGCAGTATTTT	CASSLQALSPAGTDTQYF
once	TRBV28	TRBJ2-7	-	TGTGCCAGCAGTTATGGGATCGAGCAGTACTTC	CASSYGIEQYF
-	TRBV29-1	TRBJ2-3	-	TGCAGCGTTGGGGGGGGCAGGGTGGGGACAGATACGCAGTATTTT	CSVGGGRVGTDTQYF
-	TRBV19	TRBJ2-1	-	TGTGCCAGTAGCAACCGGGACCGCCATTACAATGAGCAGTTCTTC	CASSNRDRHYNEQFF
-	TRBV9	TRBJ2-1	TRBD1	TGTGCCAGCAGCCGACTCCGACAGGGTTTGGGAGAGCAGTTCTTC	CASSRLRQGLGEQFF
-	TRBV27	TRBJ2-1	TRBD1	TGTGCCAGCAGACCCCCGGGACAGGGTCCCCTTATCTACAATGAGCAGTTCTTC	CASRPPGQGPLIYNEQFF
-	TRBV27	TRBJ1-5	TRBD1	TGTGCCAGCAGACCACAGGGGGCTGTCGCCAATCAGCCCCAGCATTTT	CASRPQGAVANQPQHF
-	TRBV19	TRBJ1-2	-	TGTGCCAGTAGCGACGGACGGGACTATGGCTACACCTTC	CASSDGRDYGYTF
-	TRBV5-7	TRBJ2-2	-	TGTGCCAGCAGCTTGAGGCCCCCCGGGGAGCTGTTTTTT	CASSLRPPGELFF
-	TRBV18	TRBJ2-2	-	TGTGCCAGCTTCACCCTTCGCCGGGGTCCGAACACCGGGGAGCTGTTTTTT	CASFTLRRGPNTGELFF
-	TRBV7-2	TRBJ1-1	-	TGTGCCAGCACTCCAAAGGTGGCAGGAAGCACTGAAGCTTTCTTT	CASTPKVAGSTEAFF
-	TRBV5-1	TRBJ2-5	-	TGCGCCAGCAGCCAGGGGGCGGCGGGAGGAGAGACCCAGTACTTC	CASSQGAAGGETQYF
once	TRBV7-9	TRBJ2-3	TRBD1	TGTGCCAGCAGCTTAAGGGACAGGAGGCAAGATACGCAGTATTTT	CASSLRDRRQDTQYF
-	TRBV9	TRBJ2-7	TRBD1	TGTGCCAGCAGCGTCGGGACAGCAGTCAGGGACGAGCAGTACTTC	CASSVGTAVRDEQYF
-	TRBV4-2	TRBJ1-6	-	TGTGCCAGCAGCCAAGGGGTCGGAGACTATTCACCCCTCCACTTT	CASSQGVGDYSPLHF
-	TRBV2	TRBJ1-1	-	TGTGCCAGCAGTGAGGTCGGGGCGTCGAACACTGAAGCTTTCTTT	CASSEVGASNTEAFF
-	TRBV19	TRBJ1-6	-	TGTGCCAGTAGTAATCTGGTCGATTCACCCCTCCACTTT	CASSNLVDSPLHF
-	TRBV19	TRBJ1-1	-	TGTGCCAGTAGTATTTCCGGGGTGAACACTGAAGCTTTCTTT	CASSISGVNTEAFF
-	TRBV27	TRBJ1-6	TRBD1	TGTGCCAGCAGTTTTGGGACAGGGTTTGGCTCACCCCTCCACTTT	CASSFGTGFGSPLHF
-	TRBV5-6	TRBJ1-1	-	TGTGCCAGCAGCTTTTACCAGCAAACTGAAGCTTTCTTT	CASSFYQQTEAFF
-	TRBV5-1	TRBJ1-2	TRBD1	TGCGCCAGCAGCCACGACCCAGGGGGCAGCGGCTATGGCTACACCTTC	CASSHDPGGSGYGYTF
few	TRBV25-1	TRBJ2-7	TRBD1	TGTGCCAGCAGTGAGGCGAACAGGGGGTCATACGAGCAGTACTTC	CASSEANRGSYEQYF
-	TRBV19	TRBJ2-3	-	TGTGCCAGTAGTATGGGCCGACCCACAGATACGCAGTATTTT	CASSMGRPTDTQYF
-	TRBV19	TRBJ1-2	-	TGTGCCAGTAGGGGGCTTTCGGAAGCCAACTATGGCTACACCTTC	CASRGLSEANYGYTF
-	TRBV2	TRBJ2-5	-	TGTGCCAGCGGCCTTGGACAGACTCAAGAGACCCAGTACTTC	CASGLGQTQETQYF
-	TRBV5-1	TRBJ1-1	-	TGCGCCAGCAGCCGAGGACCTCCTGGGGCTGAAGCTTTCTTT	CASSRGPPGAEAFF
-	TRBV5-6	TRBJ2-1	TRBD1	TGTGCCAGCAGCTTGATACGGGACAGGGGCAATGAGCAGTTCTTC	CASSLIRDRGNEQFF
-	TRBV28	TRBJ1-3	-	TGTGCCAGCGCCCCCCGGCTCGGCAACTCTGGAAACACCATATATTTT	CASAPRLGNSGNTIYF
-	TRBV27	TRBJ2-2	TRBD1	TGTGCCAGCAGTCCTCGGACAGGGCCGAACACCGGGGAGCTGTTTTTT	CASSPRTGPNTGELFF
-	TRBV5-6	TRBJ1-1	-	TGTGCCAGCAGCCCGTCGTTTGGTGAAGCTTTCTTT	CASSPSFGEAFF
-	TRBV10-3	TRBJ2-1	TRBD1	TGTGCCATCAGATGGGGACAGGGTGGAGATGAGCAGTTCTTC	CAIRWGQGGDEQFF
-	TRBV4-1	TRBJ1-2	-	TGCGCCAGCAGCCAAGGGCGCCCGGACTATGGCTACACCTTC	CASSQGRPDYGYTF
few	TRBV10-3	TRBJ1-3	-	TGTGCCATCAGCGCTCTTGGGGCTGGAAACACCATATATTTT	CAISALGAGNTIYF
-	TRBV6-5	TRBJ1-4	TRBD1	TGTGCCAGCAGTTCCGCCGGGACAGATGAAAAACTGTTTTTT	CASSSAGTDEKLFF
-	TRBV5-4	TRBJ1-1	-	TGTGCCAGCAGCTTGGGGAATCAGGGGATCGCTGAAGCTTTCTTT	CASSLGNQGIAEAFF
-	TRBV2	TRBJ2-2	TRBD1	TGTGCCAGCAGTGAAGGGGACAGGGGCACCGGGGAGCTGTTTTTT	CASSEGDRGTGELFF
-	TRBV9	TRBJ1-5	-	TGTGCCAGCAGTGGCCTGGGCAATCAGCCCCAGCATTTT	CASSGLGNQPQHF